These T cell receptor beta chains were read from a single sample in a study of cytomegalovirus exposure and HLA in healthy donors. The repertoire was sequenced with immunoSEQ multiplex PCR; TCRdb's copy has only in-frame clones and lacks some. This sample has 90,000 or so clones; about two thirds occur once, and the top ten carry under 3%. Sequencing used PBMCs. These receptors were taken from a man aged 45-65 years in good health and CMV-seronegative. The CDR3 runs from the conserved cysteine through the conserved F or W. The order of the fields is V gene, D gene, J gene, CDR3 protein. A D gene is named only where the DNA matches it firmly.

>TRBV27|TRBD1|TRBJ1-1
CASSPRTGVNTEAFF
>TRBV15|NA|TRBJ1-1
CATSRDGRGFTEAFF
>TRBV5-6|TRBD1|TRBJ1-5
CASSSGPGQSNQPQHF
>TRBV29-1|NA|TRBJ2-6
CSVGSSGANVLTF
>TRBV5-6|NA|TRBJ2-1
CASSLPQGNEQFF
>TRBV5-1|TRBD1|TRBJ2-1
CASSGGTGRYSSYNEQFF
>TRBV5-6|TRBD1|TRBJ2-1
CASSLVPGGYNEQFF
>TRBV29-1|TRBD1|TRBJ1-1
CSVRTGMNTEAFF
>TRBV6-5|NA|TRBJ2-3
CASSYSRTLSGDTQYF
>TRBV5-6|TRBD1|TRBJ1-2
CASSSTGPYGYTF
>TRBV5-6|TRBD1|TRBJ1-1
CASSQSLVRVAQGRAEAFF
>TRBV7-8|NA|TRBJ1-6
CASSLVFSGALANSPLHF
>TRBV5-1|NA|TRBJ2-7
CASSESGTRSYEQYF
>TRBV5-4|NA|TRBJ2-5
CASSLGSGAQETQYF
>TRBV28|NA|TRBJ2-7
CASSYRSSRIQQYF
>TRBV4-3|NA|TRBJ2-3
CASSQDLRTSLRADTQYF
>TRBV18|NA|TRBJ1-4
CASSPAGMHEKLFF